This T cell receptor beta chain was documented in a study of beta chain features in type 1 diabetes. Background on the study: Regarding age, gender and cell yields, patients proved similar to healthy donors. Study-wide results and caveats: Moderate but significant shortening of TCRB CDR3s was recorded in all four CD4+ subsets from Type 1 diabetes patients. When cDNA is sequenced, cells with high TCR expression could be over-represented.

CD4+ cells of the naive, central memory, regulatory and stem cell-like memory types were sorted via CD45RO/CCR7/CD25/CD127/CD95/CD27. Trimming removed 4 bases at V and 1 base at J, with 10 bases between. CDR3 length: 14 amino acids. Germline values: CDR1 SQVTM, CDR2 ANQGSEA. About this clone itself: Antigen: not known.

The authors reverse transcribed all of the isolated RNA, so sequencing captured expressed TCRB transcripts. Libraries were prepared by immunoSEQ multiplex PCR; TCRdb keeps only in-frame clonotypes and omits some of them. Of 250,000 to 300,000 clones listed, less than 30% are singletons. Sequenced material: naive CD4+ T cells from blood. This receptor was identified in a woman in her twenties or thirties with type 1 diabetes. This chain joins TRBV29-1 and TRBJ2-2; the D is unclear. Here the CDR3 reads CSVVGSRNTGELFF. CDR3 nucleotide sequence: TGCAGCGTTGTCGGTAGCAGGAACACCGGGGAGCTGTTTTTT.